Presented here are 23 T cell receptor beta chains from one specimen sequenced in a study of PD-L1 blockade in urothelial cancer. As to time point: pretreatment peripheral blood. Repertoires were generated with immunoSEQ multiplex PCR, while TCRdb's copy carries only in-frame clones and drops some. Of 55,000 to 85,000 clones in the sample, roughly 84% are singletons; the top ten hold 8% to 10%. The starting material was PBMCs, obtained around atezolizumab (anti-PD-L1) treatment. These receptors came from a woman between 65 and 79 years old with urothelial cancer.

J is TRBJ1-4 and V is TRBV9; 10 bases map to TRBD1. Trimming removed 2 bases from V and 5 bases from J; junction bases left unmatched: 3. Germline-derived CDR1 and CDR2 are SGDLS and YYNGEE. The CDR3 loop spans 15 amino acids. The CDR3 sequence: CASSVTGGPNEKLFF. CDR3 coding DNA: TGTGCCAGCAGCGTGACAGGGGGCCCAAATGAAAAACTGTTTTTT.

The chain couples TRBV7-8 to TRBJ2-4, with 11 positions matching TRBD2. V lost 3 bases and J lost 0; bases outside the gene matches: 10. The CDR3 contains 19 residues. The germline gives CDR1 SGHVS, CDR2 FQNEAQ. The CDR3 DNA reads TGTGCCAGCAGCTTGGGACTAGCGGACGGTAAACTAGCCAAAAACATTCAGTACTTC. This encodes CASSLGLADGKLAKNIQYF.

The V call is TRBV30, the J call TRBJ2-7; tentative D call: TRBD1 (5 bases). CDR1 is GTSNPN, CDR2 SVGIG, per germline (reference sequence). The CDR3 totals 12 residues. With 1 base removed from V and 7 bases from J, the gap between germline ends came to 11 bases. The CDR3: CAWSGQHGEQYF. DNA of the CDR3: TGTGCCTGGAGTGGACAGCACGGGGAGCAGTACTTC. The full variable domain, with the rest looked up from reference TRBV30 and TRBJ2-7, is SQTIHQWPATLVQPVGSPLSLECTVEGTSNPNLYWYRQAAGRGLQLLFYSVGIGQISSEVPQNLSASRPQDRQFILSSKKLLLSDSGFYLCAWSGQHGEQYFGPGTRLTVT.

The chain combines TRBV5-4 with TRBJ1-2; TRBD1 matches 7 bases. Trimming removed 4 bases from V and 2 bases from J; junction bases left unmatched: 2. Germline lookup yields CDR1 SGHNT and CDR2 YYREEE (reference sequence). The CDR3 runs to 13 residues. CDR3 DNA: TGTGCCAGCAGCGCGGGACAGAACTATGGCTACACCTTC. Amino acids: CASSAGQNYGYTF.

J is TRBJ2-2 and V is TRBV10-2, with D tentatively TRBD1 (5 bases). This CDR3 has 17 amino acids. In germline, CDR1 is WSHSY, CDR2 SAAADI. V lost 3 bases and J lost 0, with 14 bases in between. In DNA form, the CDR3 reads TGCGCCAGCAGTGAAGAGCAGGGTCCCGCGAACACCGGGGAGCTGTTTTTT. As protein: CASSEEQGPANTGELFF.

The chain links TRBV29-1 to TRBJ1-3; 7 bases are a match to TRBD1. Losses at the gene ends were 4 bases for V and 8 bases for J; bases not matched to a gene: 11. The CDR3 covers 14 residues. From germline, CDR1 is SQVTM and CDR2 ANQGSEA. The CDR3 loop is CSVVVSPQGDTIYF. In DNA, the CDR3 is TGCAGCGTTGTAGTTTCACCCCAGGGGGACACCATATATTTT. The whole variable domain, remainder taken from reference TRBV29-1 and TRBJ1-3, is SAVISQKPSRDICQRGTSLTIQCQVDSQVTMMFWYRQQPGQSLTLIATANQGSEATYESGFVIDKFPISRPNLTFSTLTVSNMSPEDSSIYLCSVVVSPQGDTIYFGEGSWLTVV.

The CDR3 here is CASSARLGTSGDTDTQYF. The CDR3 nucleotides are TGTGCCAGCAGCGCGCGCCTCGGGACTAGCGGGGACACAGATACGCAGTATTTT. V and J are TRBV9 and TRBJ2-3; 13 nucleotides match TRBD2. The CDR3 is 18 amino acids. With 3 bases clipped from V and 2 bases from J, the junction kept 9 bases outside the gene matches. Germline loops: CDR1 SGDLS, CDR2 YYNGEE.

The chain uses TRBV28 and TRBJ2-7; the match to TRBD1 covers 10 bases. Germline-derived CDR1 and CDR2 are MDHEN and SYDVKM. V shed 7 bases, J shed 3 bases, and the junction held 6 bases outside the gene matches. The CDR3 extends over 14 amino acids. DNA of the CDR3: TGTGCCAGCATCTCTTGGACAGGGGGCTACGAGCAGTACTTC. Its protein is CASISWTGGYEQYF.

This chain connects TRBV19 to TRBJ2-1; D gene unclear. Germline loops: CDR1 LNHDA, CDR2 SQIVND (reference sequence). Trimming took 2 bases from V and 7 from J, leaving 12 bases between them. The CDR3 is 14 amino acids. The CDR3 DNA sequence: TGTGCCAGTAGTATAATCGGCTGGGCTAATGAGCAGTTCTTC. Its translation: CASSIIGWANEQFF. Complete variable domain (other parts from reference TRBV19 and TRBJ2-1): DGGITQSPKYLFRKEGQNVTLSCEQNLNHDAMYWYRQDPGQGLRLIYYSQIVNDFQKGDIAEGYSVSREKKESFPLTVTSAQKNPTAFYLCASSIIGWANEQFFGPGTRLTVL.

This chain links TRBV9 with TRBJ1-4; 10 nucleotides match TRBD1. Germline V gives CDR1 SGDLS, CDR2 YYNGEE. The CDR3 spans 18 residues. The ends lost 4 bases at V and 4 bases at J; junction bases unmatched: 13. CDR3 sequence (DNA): TGTGCCAGCAGCCCCCGGATCGGGACAGGGGCCTATAATGAAAAACTGTTTTTT. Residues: CASSPRIGTGAYNEKLFF.

CDR3 sequence: CASSTGTHTEAFF. Written as DNA, the CDR3 is TGCGCCAGCAGCACCGGGACTCACACTGAAGCTTTCTTT. The chain joins TRBV5-1 to TRBJ1-1; D might be TRBD1 (5 bases). Trimming shortened V by 4 bases and J by 3 bases, and 10 bases separated the two germline ends. The germline CDR1 and CDR2 sequences are SGHRS and YFSETQ. This CDR3 is built from 13 residues. The whole variable domain, filled in from reference TRBV5-1 and TRBJ1-1, reads KAGVTQTPRYLIKTRGQQVTLSCSPISGHRSVSWYQQTPGQGLQFLFEYFSETQRNKGNFPGRFSGRQFSNSRSEMNVSTLELGDSALYLCASSTGTHTEAFFGQGTRLTVV.

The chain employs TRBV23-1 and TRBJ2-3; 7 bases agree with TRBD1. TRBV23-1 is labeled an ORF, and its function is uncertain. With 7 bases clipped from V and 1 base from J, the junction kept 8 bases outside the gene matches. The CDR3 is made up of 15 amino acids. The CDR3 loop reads CASTSGTACTDTQYF. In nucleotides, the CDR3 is TGCGCCAGCACCTCCGGGACAGCCTGCACAGATACGCAGTATTTT.

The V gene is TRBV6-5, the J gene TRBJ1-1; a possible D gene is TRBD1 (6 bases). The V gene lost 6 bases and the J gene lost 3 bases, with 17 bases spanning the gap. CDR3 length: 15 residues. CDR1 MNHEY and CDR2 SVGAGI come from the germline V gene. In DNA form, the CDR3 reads TGTGCCAGCAGCCGACCCAAAGGGGGGGACACTGAAGCTTTCTTT. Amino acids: CASSRPKGGDTEAFF.

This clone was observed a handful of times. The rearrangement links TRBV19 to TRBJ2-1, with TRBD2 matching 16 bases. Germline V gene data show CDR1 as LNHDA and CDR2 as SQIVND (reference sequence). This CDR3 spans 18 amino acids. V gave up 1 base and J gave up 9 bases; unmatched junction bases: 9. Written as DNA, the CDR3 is TGTGCCAGTAGTATAGTATTTGGGACTAGCGGGGGGGCTGGTGAGCAGTTCTTC. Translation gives CASSIVFGTSGGAGEQFF.

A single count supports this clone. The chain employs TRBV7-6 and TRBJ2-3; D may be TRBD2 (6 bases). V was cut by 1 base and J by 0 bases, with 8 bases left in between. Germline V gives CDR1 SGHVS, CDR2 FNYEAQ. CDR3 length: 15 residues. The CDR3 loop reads CASSLGGLSTDTQYF. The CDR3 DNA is TGTGCCAGCAGCTTAGGGGGACTTAGCACAGATACGCAGTATTTT. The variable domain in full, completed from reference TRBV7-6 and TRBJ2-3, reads GAGVSQSPRYKVTKRGQDVALRCDPISGHVSLYWYRQALGQGPEFLTYFNYEAQQDKSGLPNDRFSAERPEGSISTLTIQRTEQRDSAMYRCASSLGGLSTDTQYFGPGTRLTVL.

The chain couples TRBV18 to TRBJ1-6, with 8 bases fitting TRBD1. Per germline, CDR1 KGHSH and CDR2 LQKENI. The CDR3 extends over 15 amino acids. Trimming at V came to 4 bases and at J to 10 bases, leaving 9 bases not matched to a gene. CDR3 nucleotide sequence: TGTGCCAGCTCACGGCCAGGACAGGGAGGGTCACCCCTCCACTTT. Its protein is CASSRPGQGGSPLHF.

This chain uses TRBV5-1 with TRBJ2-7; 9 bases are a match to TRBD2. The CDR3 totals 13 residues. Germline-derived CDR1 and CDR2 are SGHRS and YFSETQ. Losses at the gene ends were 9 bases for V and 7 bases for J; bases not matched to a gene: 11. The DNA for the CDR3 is TGCGCCACCACGATGGCGGGAGGGCGAGAGCAGTACTTC. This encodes CATTMAGGREQYF.

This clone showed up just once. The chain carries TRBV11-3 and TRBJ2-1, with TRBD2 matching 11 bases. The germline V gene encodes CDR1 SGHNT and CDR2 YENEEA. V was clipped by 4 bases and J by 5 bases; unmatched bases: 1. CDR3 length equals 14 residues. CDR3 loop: CASSSGLADNEQFF. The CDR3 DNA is TGTGCCAGCAGCTCGGGACTAGCGGACAATGAGCAGTTCTTC.

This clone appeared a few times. CDR3 sequence: CSVELQTGLQETQYF. The CDR3 nucleotides are TGCAGCGTTGAGCTACAAACAGGGCTTCAAGAGACCCAGTACTTC. The chain has TRBV29-1 and TRBJ2-5; a possible D gene is TRBD1 (6 bases). The CDR3 length is 15 residues. V was cut by 3 bases and J by 2 bases, with 16 bases left in between. CDR1 and CDR2 from the germline V gene are SQVTM and ANQGSEA.

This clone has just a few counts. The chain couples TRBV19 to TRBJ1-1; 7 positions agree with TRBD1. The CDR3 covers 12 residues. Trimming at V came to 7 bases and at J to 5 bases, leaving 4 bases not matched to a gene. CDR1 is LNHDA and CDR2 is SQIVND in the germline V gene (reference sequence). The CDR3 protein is CASTGGWTEAFF. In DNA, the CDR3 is TGTGCCAGTACAGGGGGTTGGACTGAAGCTTTCTTT.

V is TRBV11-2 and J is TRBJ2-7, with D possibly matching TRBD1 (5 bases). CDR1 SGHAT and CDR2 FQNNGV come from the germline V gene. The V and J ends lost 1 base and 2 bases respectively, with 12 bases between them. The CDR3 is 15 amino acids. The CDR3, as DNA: TGTGCCAGCAGCTTAGCCTCAGGGTTCCCCTACGAGCAGTACTTC. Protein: CASSLASGFPYEQYF.

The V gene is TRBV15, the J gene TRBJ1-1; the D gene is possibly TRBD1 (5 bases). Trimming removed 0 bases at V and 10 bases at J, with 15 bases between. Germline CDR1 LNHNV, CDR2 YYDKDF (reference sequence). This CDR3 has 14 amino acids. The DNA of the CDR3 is TGTGCCACCAGCAGAGATCGTCAAGGGGCCGCAGCTTTCTTT. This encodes CATSRDRQGAAAFF.

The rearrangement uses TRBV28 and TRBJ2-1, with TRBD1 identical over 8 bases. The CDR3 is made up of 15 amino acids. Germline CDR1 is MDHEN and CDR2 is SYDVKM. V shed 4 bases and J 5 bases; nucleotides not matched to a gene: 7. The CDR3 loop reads CASSSDRVRNNEQFF. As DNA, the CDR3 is TGTGCCAGCAGTTCGGACAGGGTGAGGAACAATGAGCAGTTCTTC.